This record looks at one T cell receptor (beta chain) sequence and its context. The sample comes from a study of blood T cell repertoires in COVID-19. Across the study: The samples span acute and convalescent COVID-19 from the United States, Italy and Spain. T cells, B-cell-depleted T cells, or PBMCs supplied cDNA or gDNA.

Some clones are missing from TCRdb's copy, which holds only in-frame ones; the method was immunoSEQ multiplex PCR. The data show approximately 71,000 clones, 90% seen once. The CDR3 is 15 residues long. Germline V gives CDR1 SGHVS, CDR2 FQNEAQ. V shed 5 bases and J shed 2 bases, with 15 bases lying between them. The sequenced sample consisted of peripheral blood. The rearrangement uses TRBV7-8 and TRBJ1-2, with no clear D. The source of this sequence is a woman aged 18-29 years with acute or convalescent COVID-19. CDR3 DNA sequence: TGTGCCAGCAGCCCCCTGGCGGTAGTAAACTATGGCTACACCTTC. Its protein product is CASSPLAVVNYGYTF.